The 15 T cell receptor beta chains in this list originate from one sample, sequenced in a study of patients and donors after allogeneic stem cell transplantation. MiXCR, applied by TCRdb to the RT-PCR reads, yields one record per CDR3 protein. The sample has roughly 880,000 distinct CDR3 sequences; about 20% are singletons. Sequences were obtained from blood, either unsorted or a sorted T cell fraction (not recorded which). Source of these receptors: a human donor who was either an allogeneic HSCT recipient or a stem cell or donor lymphocyte infusion donor (not recorded which). It is not recorded whose cells these are; they may come from a transplant donor.

The chain carries TRBV3-1 and TRBJ1-5, with D unclear. CDR3 length equals 14 residues. Deletions cut 3 bases from V and 2 bases from J, with 8 bases between. CDR1 is LGHDT and CDR2 is YNNKEL in the germline V gene (reference sequence). The CDR3 sequence: CASSHKLRNQPQHF. The CDR3 nucleotides are TGTGCCAGCAGCCATAAGCTACGCAATCAGCCCCAGCATTTT.

This clonotype turned up a few times. The chain links TRBV18 to TRBJ1-4; 8 positions agree with TRBD1. Germline assignment: CDR1 KGHSH and CDR2 LQKENI. The CDR3 loop spans 16 amino acids. Germline trimming cut 5 bases from V and 3 bases from J; bases unmatched to any gene: 8. The CDR3 sequence: CASSTDRVAANEKLFF. The CDR3 DNA reads TGTGCCAGCTCAACGGACAGGGTAGCGGCTAATGAAAAACTGTTTTTT.

V and J are TRBV10-3 and TRBJ1-1, with a tentative D call TRBD1 (6 bases). This CDR3 contains 14 residues. The germline V and J ends were trimmed by 6 bases and 0 bases, with 11 bases remaining between them. CDR1 is ENHRY and CDR2 is SYGVKD in the germline V gene. Here the CDR3 reads CAIRPTGVNTEAFF. CDR3 DNA sequence: TGTGCCATCAGGCCGACAGGAGTGAACACTGAAGCTTTCTTT.

This chain links TRBV6-5 with TRBJ1-1; D might be TRBD1 (5 bases). Germline-derived CDR1 and CDR2 are MNHEY and SVGAGI. This CDR3 has 11 residues. The ends were cut back, 5 bases at V and 9 bases at J, with 10 bases in the middle. The CDR3 DNA is TGTGCCAGCAGTAACAGGAGGAAAGCTTTCTTT. The encoded protein is CASSNRRKAFF.

This clonotype was found a few times. The gene calls are TRBV9 and TRBJ2-5, with 8 bases lining up with TRBD2. Germline CDR1 reads SGDLS; CDR2 reads YYNGEE. After removal of 0 bases from V and 5 bases from J, the junction contained 9 bases not matched to a gene. This CDR3 comprises 16 residues. The CDR3 bases are TGTGCCAGCAGCGTAGAATCAGCGGGAGATTGGGAGACCCAGTACTTC. Encoded protein: CASSVESAGDWETQYF.

This chain connects TRBV4-3 to TRBJ2-3, with TRBD2 matching 8 bases. CDR3 size: 17 residues. Germline trimming cut 3 bases from V and 9 bases from J; bases unmatched to any gene: 17. Germline CDR1 reads LGHNA; CDR2 reads YSLEER. The CDR3 here is CASSQEKLAPGGETQYF. As DNA, the CDR3 is TGCGCCAGCAGCCAGGAAAAACTAGCCCCGGGGGGGGAGACGCAGTATTTT.

The V and J genes are TRBV15 and TRBJ2-2; TRBD1 or TRBD2 may be the D gene (6 bases each). V was clipped by 5 bases and J by 8 bases, with 18 bases between them. Germline loops: CDR1 LNHNV, CDR2 YYDKDF (reference sequence). This CDR3 has 15 residues. The CDR3 spells CATSGGTLVLGELFF. The CDR3 DNA follows: TGTGCCACCAGCGGGGGGACACTTGTCTTAGGGGAGCTGTTTTTT. Using reference TRBV15 and TRBJ2-2 for the parts outside the CDR3, the full variable domain is DAMVIQNPRYQVTQFGKPVTLSCSQTLNHNVMYWYQQKSSQAPKLLFHYYDKDFNNEADTPDNFQSRRPNTSFCFLDIRSPGLGDTAMYLCATSGGTLVLGELFFGEGSRLTVL.

The gene calls are TRBV3-1 and TRBJ2-5, with 11 bases that match TRBD2. V was pared by 6 bases and J by 6 bases, with 15 bases of the junction left unmatched. In germline, CDR1 is LGHDT, CDR2 YNNKEL (reference sequence). The CDR3 extends over 17 amino acids. The chain's CDR3 is CASSTTSGTNGYKTQYF. Here the CDR3 DNA reads TGTGCCAGCAGTACGACTAGCGGGACCAACGGGTACAAGACCCAGTACTTC.

This clonotype was recorded at least ten times. The chain uses TRBV12-3 or TRBV12-4 and TRBJ2-7; TRBD1 matches at 9 bases. This CDR3 is built from 15 residues. V shed 5 bases, J shed 6 bases, and the junction held 11 bases outside the gene matches. The chain's CDR3 is CASSMYKGQGGEQYF. The DNA for the CDR3 is TGTGCCAGCAGTATGTATAAGGGACAGGGAGGCGAGCAGTACTTC.

The rearrangement uses TRBV2 and TRBJ1-4; no reliable D call. V lost 5 bases and J lost 8, with 15 bases in between. The germline gives CDR1 SNHLY, CDR2 FYNNEI. The CDR3 covers 14 residues. The CDR3 loop is CASSLQLVGEKLFF. In nucleotides, the CDR3 is TGTGCCAGCAGTTTACAGCTTGTAGGGGAAAAACTGTTTTTT.

The CDR3 reads CAWTGQGPYEQYF. The CDR3 nucleotides read TGTGCCTGGACGGGACAGGGGCCTTACGAGCAGTACTTC. V and J are TRBV30 and TRBJ2-7; 10 nucleotides agree with TRBD1. Looked up from germline, CDR1 is GTSNPN and CDR2 is SVGIG (reference sequence). V shed 4 bases and J 4 bases; nucleotides not matched to a gene: 4. This CDR3 has 13 amino acids.

The chain links TRBV29-1 to TRBJ2-5; D remains unclear. Trimming left V 5 bases short and J 0 bases short, with 13 bases between. The CDR3 spans 14 residues. Germline CDR1 reads SQVTM; CDR2 reads ANQGSEA. The CDR3 sequence is CSVRWQDDQETQYF. The CDR3 DNA is TGCAGCGTTCGATGGCAAGACGACCAAGAGACCCAGTACTTC.

J is TRBJ1-4 and V is TRBV9, with 7 bases matching TRBD1. CDR3 length: 16 residues. Germline loops: CDR1 SGDLS, CDR2 YYNGEE. V shed 2 bases, J shed 0 bases, and the junction held 4 bases outside the gene matches. The CDR3 here is CASSVGQWTTNEKLFF. Written as DNA, the CDR3 is TGTGCCAGCAGCGTGGGACAGTGGACAACTAATGAAAAACTGTTTTTT.

This clonotype was detected a few times. The rearrangement joins TRBV6-1 to TRBJ1-2, with D possibly being TRBD1 (6 bases). The CDR3 is made up of 13 amino acids. Germline V gene sequence: CDR1 MNHNS, CDR2 SASEGT. V was clipped by 6 bases and J by 2 bases, with 10 bases between them. In nucleotides, the CDR3 is TGTGCCAGCAGGCGGGACAAGAACTATGGCTACACCTTC. Translating gives CASRRDKNYGYTF.

The rearrangement joins TRBV12-3 or TRBV12-4 to TRBJ2-5; the D gene is possibly TRBD1 (6 bases). V was trimmed by 1 base and J by 5 bases, leaving 11 bases between them. The CDR3 runs to 14 residues. The DNA of the CDR3 is TGTGCCAGCAGTTTAGGAACAGGGTTGGAGACCCAGTACTTC. Its protein is CASSLGTGLETQYF.